The clone carrying this TCR beta chain was detected a few times. What it binds is unknown. The sample originates from a study of T cell responses to AZD1222 COVID-19 vaccine. Study-wide results and caveats: Clonal diversity may have been underestimated in mostly white British donors. It was only a handful of AZD1222 recipients who were seropositive at baseline.

V lost 5 bases and J lost 4, with 13 bases in between. CDR1 and CDR2 (germline): MDHEN, SYDVKM. This CDR3 is 14 amino acids long. The method was immunoSEQ multiplex PCR; TCRdb's version includes in-frame clones alone and lacks a portion of them. The table lists 130,000 to 150,000 clones, about 90% of them singletons. The origin of this receptor is an adult in good health. Source: peripheral blood, taken on day 0 of AZD1222 vaccination. The V gene is TRBV28, the J gene TRBJ2-3, with TRBD2 as a possible D gene (6 bases). The CDR3 bases are TGTGCCAGCAGTAGCGTCACGGGGGCAGATACGCAGTATTTT. Translating it yields CASSSVTGADTQYF.